At least ten counts were recorded for the clone carrying this T cell receptor beta chain. V lost 8 bases to trimming and J lost 3 bases; unmatched junction nucleotides: 13. Germline-derived CDR1 and CDR2 are SQVTM and ANQGSEA. This CDR3 comprises 15 residues. The entry originates in a study of blood T cell repertoires in COVID-19. Study-wide background: Donors in the United States, Italy and Spain gave samples during acute or convalescent COVID-19. The analysed material was cDNA or gDNA that came from T cells, B-cell-depleted T cells, or PBMCs.

As handled by the study authors: Reference gene primer amplification in the assay estimated nucleated cell counts. Sequencing was performed with immunoSEQ multiplex PCR; in TCRdb, only in-frame clones are kept and a portion is missing. V and J calls plus clone size are reproduced from that table; the DNA served to infer D and trimming. This sample has over 70,000 clones, with approximately 76% found just once. The genes are TRBV29-1 and TRBJ2-3; 8 bases match TRBD2. Input material: peripheral blood. This sequence was found in a man between 70 and 80 years old with active or convalescent COVID-19. The chain's CDR3 is CSFSTLAERTDTQYF. Written as DNA, the CDR3 is TGCAGCTTCTCCACACTAGCGGAGAGAACAGATACGCAGTATTTT.